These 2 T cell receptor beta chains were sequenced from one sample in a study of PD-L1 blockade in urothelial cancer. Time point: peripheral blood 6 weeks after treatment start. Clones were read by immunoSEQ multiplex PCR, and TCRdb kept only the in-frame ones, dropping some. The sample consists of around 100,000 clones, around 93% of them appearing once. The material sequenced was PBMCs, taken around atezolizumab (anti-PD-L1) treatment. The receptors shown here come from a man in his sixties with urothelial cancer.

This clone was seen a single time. CDR3 residues: CASSLEETAAPYF. The CDR3 region has the DNA TGCGCCAGCAGCTTGGAGGAGACCGCGGCTCCCTACTTC. The chain links TRBV5-1 to TRBJ2-7; D is uncertain. V shed 0 bases and J shed 13 bases, with 17 bases lying between them. The CDR3 runs to 13 residues. Germline V gene data show CDR1 as SGHRS and CDR2 as YFSETQ.

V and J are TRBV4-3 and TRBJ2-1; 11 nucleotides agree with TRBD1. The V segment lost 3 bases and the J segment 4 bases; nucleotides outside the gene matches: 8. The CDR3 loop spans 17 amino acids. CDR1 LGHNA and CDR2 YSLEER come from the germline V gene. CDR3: CASSQGTGTGGYNEQFF. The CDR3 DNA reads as TGCGCCAGCAGCCAGGGAACCGGGACAGGGGGGTACAATGAGCAGTTCTTC.